A selection of T cell receptor beta chains follows, all from one sample in a study of T cell responses to AZD1222 COVID-19 vaccine. Method: immunoSEQ multiplex PCR; TCRdb's copy keeps in-frame clones and lacks some. This sample has around 140,000 clones, with over 85% found just once. The sequencing here drew on peripheral blood, taken on day 0 of AZD1222 vaccination. The receptors come from an adult in good health. CDR3s include the opening cysteine and the closing phenylalanine or tryptophan. A D gene is named only where the DNA matches it firmly. Size values are once, few and many counts, or a class for expanded clones, and some rows have none.

CDR3aa,CDR3nt,abundance,v_gene,d_gene,j_gene
CASSLTSGGVSTDTQYF,TGTGCCAGCAGCTTGACTAGCGGGGGGGTTAGCACAGATACGCAGTATTTT,-,TRBV7-9,TRBD2,TRBJ2-3
CASSARASGSYNEQFF,TGTGCCAGCAGCGCACGTGCTAGCGGATCCTACAATGAGCAGTTCTTC,-,TRBV11-3,TRBD2,TRBJ2-1
CASSSQAPYTEAFF,TGTGCCAGCAGCTCACAGGCCCCGTACACTGAAGCTTTCTTT,-,TRBV2,-,TRBJ1-1
CASSIGAGGAVVSYNEQFF,TGTGCCAGTAGTATAGGGGCAGGGGGCGCAGTGGTTTCCTACAATGAGCAGTTCTTC,-,TRBV19,TRBD1,TRBJ2-1
CASTEGGGLYNEQFF,TGTGCCAGCACCGAGGGGGGAGGGTTGTACAATGAGCAGTTCTTC,-,TRBV28,-,TRBJ2-1
CASRREGTYEQYF,TGTGCCAGCAGGCGGGAGGGGACCTACGAGCAGTACTTC,once,TRBV6-5,TRBD2,TRBJ2-7
CASSQQGYEQYF,TGTGCCAGCAGTCAACAGGGTTACGAGCAGTACTTC,-,TRBV12-3/TRBV12-4,-,TRBJ2-7
CASSLTGMNTEAFF,TGTGCCAGCAGCTTAACTGGCATGAACACTGAAGCTTTCTTT,-,TRBV7-8,-,TRBJ1-1
CASSQGVSGYTF,TGTGCCAGCAGTCAGGGTGTCTCTGGCTACACCTTC,-,TRBV6-5,-,TRBJ1-2
CASSRIPGTAYTGELFF,TGTGCCAGCAGCCGAATTCCCGGGACAGCGTACACCGGGGAGCTGTTTTTT,-,TRBV28,TRBD1,TRBJ2-2
CASSSTSEVWGNEQFF,TGTGCCAGCAGTTCCACCTCTGAGGTTTGGGGCAATGAGCAGTTCTTC,-,TRBV28,-,TRBJ2-1
CASSQEGNEQYF,TGTGCCAGCAGCCAAGAGGGGAACGAGCAGTACTTC,-,TRBV3-1/TRBV3-2,-,TRBJ2-7
CASKKDGILAGSSYNEQFF,TGTGCCAGCAAAAAAGACGGGATTCTAGCGGGGAGCTCCTACAATGAGCAGTTCTTC,-,TRBV11-2,TRBD2,TRBJ2-1
CASSPTDRDYEQYF,TGTGCCAGCTCACCGACGGACCGCGACTACGAGCAGTACTTC,few,TRBV18,-,TRBJ2-7
CASSPSGNYNEQFF,TGTGCCAGCAGTCCATCGGGCAACTACAATGAGCAGTTCTTC,-,TRBV28,-,TRBJ2-1
CASSQERTGAAGVF,TGTGCCAGCAGCCAAGAGCGGACAGGTGCAGCTGGGGTCTTT,-,TRBV4-2,TRBD1,TRBJ1-1
CASSAQTGGTEAFF,TGTGCCAGCAGCGCTCAGACAGGGGGCACTGAAGCTTTCTTT,-,TRBV9,TRBD1,TRBJ1-1
CASSLRRGQPTQQYF,TGTGCCAGCAGTCTTCGTCGTGGACAGCCTACGCAGCAGTACTTC,-,TRBV27,-,TRBJ2-7
CSASVANVLTF,TGCAGTGCATCGGTGGCCAACGTCCTGACTTTC,-,TRBV20-1,-,TRBJ2-6
CASSIETQPQHF,TGTGCCAGTAGTATAGAAACCCAGCCCCAGCATTTT,-,TRBV19,-,TRBJ1-5
CASMRLGQGLHQPQHF,TGTGCCAGCATGAGACTCGGACAGGGTCTCCATCAGCCCCAGCATTTT,-,TRBV28,TRBD1,TRBJ1-5
CASSDQRSPLHF,TGTGCCAGCAGTGACCAGAGGTCGCCCCTCCACTTT,-,TRBV2,-,TRBJ1-6
CAISEPREVAGGHEQFF,TGTGCCATCAGTGAGCCACGGGAAGTAGCGGGAGGGCATGAGCAGTTCTTC,-,TRBV10-3,TRBD2,TRBJ2-1
CASSSRTGTYEQYF,TGTGCCAGCAGCTCCAGGACTGGTACCTACGAGCAGTACTTC,-,TRBV7-2,-,TRBJ2-7
CASSRQQGGIVSPLHF,TGTGCCAGCAGTCGTCAACAGGGTGGTATCGTTTCACCCCTCCACTTT,-,TRBV6-2/TRBV6-3,-,TRBJ1-6
CASSLTGSSYEQYF,TGTGCCAGCAGCTTAACAGGGAGCTCCTACGAGCAGTACTTC,-,TRBV11-1,-,TRBJ2-7
CASRLAGAYNEQFF,TGTGCCAGCAGACTAGCGGGGGCCTACAATGAGCAGTTCTTC,-,TRBV27,TRBD2,TRBJ2-1
CASSLRGQGNSPLHF,TGTGCCAGCAGTTTGAGGGGACAGGGGAATTCACCCCTCCACTTT,-,TRBV2,TRBD1,TRBJ1-6
CARSPGKGGEQFF,TGTGCCAGAAGCCCGGGTAAGGGCGGGGAGCAGTTCTTC,-,TRBV5-3,-,TRBJ2-1
CASSQAGTTEAFF,TGTGCCAGCAGCCAAGCAGGGACCACTGAAGCTTTCTTT,once,TRBV3-1/TRBV3-2,-,TRBJ1-1
CASRRTSATNEKLFF,TGTGCCAGCAGGAGGACATCAGCAACTAATGAAAAACTGTTTTTT,few,TRBV28,-,TRBJ1-4
CASTEKGRVSHEQYF,TGTGCCAGCACCGAAAAGGGGCGGGTGTCCCACGAGCAGTACTTC,few,TRBV27,-,TRBJ2-7
CASSPYATPELSNQPQHF,TGTGCCAGCAGTCCGTATGCGACCCCCGAGTTGAGCAATCAGCCCCAGCATTTT,-,TRBV27,-,TRBJ1-5
CASSYSYGTAQNTIYF,TGTGCCAGCAGTTACTCGTATGGGACAGCCCAAAACACCATATATTTT,-,TRBV6-5,TRBD1,TRBJ1-3
CASSAGPQETQYF,TGTGCCAGCAGCGCGGGACCGCAAGAGACCCAGTACTTC,-,TRBV9,-,TRBJ2-5
CASSSFGDQPQHF,TGTGCCAGCAGCTCTTTCGGTGATCAGCCCCAGCATTTT,-,TRBV7-9,-,TRBJ1-5
CASSLGRQGDQPQHF,TGTGCCAGCAGTTTGGGTAGACAGGGAGATCAGCCCCAGCATTTT,once,TRBV28,TRBD1,TRBJ1-5
CAISSGEGGGHEQYF,TGTGCCATCAGCTCCGGGGAGGGAGGGGGCCACGAGCAGTACTTC,once,TRBV10-3,-,TRBJ2-7
CASSVRLLTRGAYGYTF,TGTGCCAGCAGTGTTCGGCTCCTGACCCGTGGGGCCTATGGCTACACCTTC,-,TRBV6-1,-,TRBJ1-2
CASSQADRVGLNEQFF,TGCGCCAGCAGCCAAGCTGACAGGGTGGGCCTGAATGAGCAGTTCTTC,-,TRBV4-1,TRBD1,TRBJ2-1